This is a list of T cell receptor beta chains from one sample in a study of glioma-infiltrating T cells. TCRdb processed the multiplex PCR reads anew with MiXCR; each CDR3 protein has one entry. The sample contains fewer than 250,000 distinct CDR3 sequences, more than 25% of which appear only once. Sequencing was done on a sample of glioma tissue, nonneoplastic brain tissue, or PBMCs (not recorded which). These receptors were collected from a human donor with low-grade glioma or glioblastoma, undergoing nonglioma brain surgery, or in good health (not recorded which). Both conserved end residues are part of each CDR3. Each record gives: V gene, D gene, clone size, J gene, CDR3 DNA, CDR3 protein. A D gene is named only where the DNA matches it firmly. A row's size may be missing; if present it is once, few, many or a size class.

>TRBV10-3|TRBD1|few|TRBJ2-7
TGTGCCATCAGTGGGACAGGGGGCCTATACGAGCAGTACTTC
CAISGTGGLYEQYF
>TRBV6-2/TRBV6-3|TRBD2|many|TRBJ2-3
TGTGCCAGCAGTTATGGTCCGGCCGGGACTAGCCACCCAGATACGCAGTATTTT
CASSYGPAGTSHPDTQYF
>TRBV3-1|NA|many|TRBJ1-1
TGTGCCAGCAGCCAAGGAGCGAGACACTACACTGAAGCTTTCTTT
CASSQGARHYTEAFF
>TRBV7-9|TRBD1|NA|TRBJ2-2
TGTGCCAGCAGCGCAAGACAGGGAGAGACCACCGGGGAGCTGTTTTTT
CASSARQGETTGELFF
>TRBV2|NA|once|TRBJ2-1
TGTGCCAACAGTGGCTACAATGAGCAGTTCTTC
CANSGYNEQFF
>TRBV20-1|NA|many|TRBJ1-1
TGCAGTGCTAATTCACAGACAGGATGGAGGATGAACACTGAAGCTTTCTTT
CSANSQTGWRMNTEAFF
>TRBV7-2|TRBD2|NA|TRBJ2-1
TGTGCCAGCAGCGCCTATTCCGTTCTAGCGGGAGGGTCCAATGAGCAGTTCTTC
CASSAYSVLAGGSNEQFF
>TRBV6-1|NA|many|TRBJ1-6
TGTGCCAGCAGTTATAGGAGCTCCTATAATTCACCCCTCCACTTT
CASSYRSSYNSPLHF
>TRBV12-3/TRBV12-4|TRBD1|many|TRBJ2-2
TGTGCCAGCAGTTTCAACAGGGGGTTCACCGGGGAGCTGTTTTTT
CASSFNRGFTGELFF
>TRBV3-1|TRBD2|many|TRBJ2-7
TGTGCCAGCTCACCCACTAGCGGCCCCTACGAGCAGTACTTC
CASSPTSGPYEQYF
>TRBV4-1|NA|many|TRBJ2-1
TGCGCCAGCAGCCATCCGGGACGGAGTTACAATGAGCAGTTCTTC
CASSHPGRSYNEQFF
>TRBV20-1|NA|NA|TRBJ1-5
TGCAGTGCTAGCGGGCAGTCTTCGGCGGACAACCAGCCCCAGCATTTT
CSASGQSSADNQPQHF
>TRBV20-1|NA|many|TRBJ2-7
TGCAGTGCTAGTCTCCCGGGGGTGGAGGAGCAGTACTTC
CSASLPGVEEQYF
>TRBV6-6|NA|NA|TRBJ1-1
TGTGCCAGCAGTCCACCGGGAGTAGGGGCAGGCATCGTCGCTGAAGCTTTCTTT
CASSPPGVGAGIVAEAFF
>TRBV4-1|TRBD2|many|TRBJ2-3
TGCGCCAGCAGCCAGGGGACTAGCGGGAGAGGGGATACGCAGTATTTT
CASSQGTSGRGDTQYF
>TRBV19|NA|few|TRBJ1-2
TGTGCCAGTAGTCGTCAGGGGATTTATGGCTACACCTTC
CASSRQGIYGYTF
>TRBV7-3|NA|many|TRBJ2-1
TGTGCCAGCAGCTTAACTGACGGTGGTAGGGATGAGCAGTTCTTC
CASSLTDGGRDEQFF
>TRBV27|NA|many|TRBJ2-3
TGTGCCAGCAGTTTATCGGGGGGAAGGGTTATGGCAGATACGCAGTATTTT
CASSLSGGRVMADTQYF
>TRBV19|TRBD2|many|TRBJ2-1
TGTGCCACTTCCCTGAGCGGGGGGGATGAGCAGTTCTTC
CATSLSGGDEQFF
>TRBV18|TRBD1|NA|TRBJ1-4
TGTGCCAGCTCACCTCGACAGGGGACTAATGAAAAACTGTTTTTT
CASSPRQGTNEKLFF
>TRBV7-9|NA|NA|TRBJ1-1
TGTGCCAACAGTTCGGGGAGCGGGGGTCGGACTGAAGCTTTCTTT
CANSSGSGGRTEAFF
>TRBV7-2|NA|NA|TRBJ2-7
TGTGCCAGCAGCTTATTAAAATCTTCCTACGAGCAGTACTTC
CASSLLKSSYEQYF
>TRBV6-2/TRBV6-3|TRBD1|NA|TRBJ2-2
TGTGCCAGCAGAAAGGTACAGGGGGCTTCTAGACCCTGGGAGCTGTTTTTT
CASRKVQGASRPWELFF
>TRBV27|TRBD2|many|TRBJ2-1
TGTGCCAGCAGCGTAAGCGGGAGGGCCTCAAATGAGCAGTTCTTC
CASSVSGRASNEQFF
>TRBV19|NA|few|TRBJ1-2
TGTGCCAGTAGTAACACCTATGGCTACACCTTC
CASSNTYGYTF
>TRBV28|NA|many|TRBJ2-3
TGTGCCAGCAGCCCCTCGACCGGCGCCGACCCCTTCAACGCAGATACGCAGTATTTT
CASSPSTGADPFNADTQYF
>TRBV4-1|TRBD1|NA|TRBJ2-4
TGCGCCAGCAGCCGGGACAGGGGAGGGGGCATTCAGTACTTC
CASSRDRGGGIQYF
>TRBV6-1|NA|many|TRBJ2-7
TGTGCCAGCAGTAGGGACGTAACCGAGCAGTACTTC
CASSRDVTEQYF
>TRBV20-1|TRBD1|many|TRBJ1-2
TGCAGTGCTAGAAAGGGACAGATCTATGGCTACACCTTC
CSARKGQIYGYTF
>TRBV2|NA|few|TRBJ2-5
TGTGCCAGCAGTGGAACCCGACGGGGTTTCCAAGAGACCCAGTACTTC
CASSGTRRGFQETQYF
>TRBV5-5|NA|few|TRBJ2-5
TGTGCCAGCAGCGCCAGACCGTCGATGGAGACCCAGTACTTC
CASSARPSMETQYF
>TRBV14|NA|many|TRBJ1-5
TGTGCCAGCAGCCAAGACTCCATTGACAGCCCGGAGCATTTT
CASSQDSIDSPEHF
>TRBV27|NA|many|TRBJ1-4
TGTGCCAGCAGTTTCGGAGGGGGAAGGGAAAAACTGTTTTTT
CASSFGGGREKLFF
>TRBV19|TRBD1|many|TRBJ2-3
TGTGCCAGTTCCTGGACAGGGACCACAGATACGCAGTATTTT
CASSWTGTTDTQYF
>TRBV18|NA|once|TRBJ2-7
TGTGCCAGCTCACCTGGGGCGACCACCAACGAGCAGTACTTC
CASSPGATTNEQYF
>TRBV7-9|NA|few|TRBJ2-5
TGTGCCAGCAGTTCAGCTGCTGAGTCCGAGACCCAGTACTTC
CASSSAAESETQYF
>TRBV6-4|TRBD1|many|TRBJ2-3
TGTGCCAGCAGCGCCGGGACAGGGGGGAGCACAGATACGCAGTATTTT
CASSAGTGGSTDTQYF
>TRBV6-5|NA|many|TRBJ2-2
TGTGCCAGCAGTTACTCGAAGGGTCCGAACACCGGGGAGCTGTTTTTT
CASSYSKGPNTGELFF
>TRBV5-4|NA|NA|TRBJ1-6
TGTGCCAGCAGCTCGACCGGACTGAGCTATAATTCACCCCTCCACTTT
CASSSTGLSYNSPLHF
>TRBV7-9|NA|many|TRBJ1-2
TGTGCCAGCAGCTTAAAGGGGGGGGCAGGTCCTGACACCTTC
CASSLKGGAGPDTF
>TRBV7-2|NA|many|TRBJ2-7
TGTGCCAGCAGCTTAGAGGGCTTAAGCTCCTACGAGCAGTACTTC
CASSLEGLSSYEQYF
>TRBV27|NA|once|TRBJ2-3
TGTGCCGGCAGTCTTCAGGGAACAGATACGCAGTATTTT
CAGSLQGTDTQYF
>TRBV24-1|TRBD1|NA|TRBJ2-3
TGTGCCACCAGTGAGTCAATCCGGGACAGGGGTGCAGATACGCAGTATTTT
CATSESIRDRGADTQYF
>TRBV2|TRBD2|few|TRBJ2-3
TGTGCCAGCAGTGGGGGACTAGCGAGGACAGATACGCAGTATTTT
CASSGGLARTDTQYF
>TRBV24-1|NA|many|TRBJ2-3
TGTGCCACCAGTGATTTGGCAGATACGCAGTATTTT
CATSDLADTQYF
>TRBV4-2|NA|many|TRBJ1-2
TGTGCCAGCAGCCAGCCCGGGACCGGCCTTAACTATGGCTACACCTTC
CASSQPGTGLNYGYTF
>TRBV12-3/TRBV12-4|TRBD1|NA|TRBJ1-5
TGTGCCAGCAGTCCTCCGACAGGGCAGAACCAGCCCCAGCATTTT
CASSPPTGQNQPQHF
>TRBV6-2/TRBV6-3|NA|NA|TRBJ1-5
TGTGCCAGCGGGAAAGCCGGACAGAGCAATCAGCCCCAGCAGTTT
CASGKAGQSNQPQQF
>TRBV9|NA|NA|TRBJ1-3
TGTGCCAGCAGCGTAGGTGGAAGGTCTGGAAACACCATATATTTT
CASSVGGRSGNTIYF
>TRBV18|NA|few|TRBJ2-2
TGTGCCAGCTCGCAAACCAGAGGGCCAGATCCTACGAACACCGGGGAGCTGTTTTTT
CASSQTRGPDPTNTGELFF
>TRBV6-1|TRBD1|many|TRBJ1-1
TGTGCCAGCAGTCCCGGCAGACAGGGTTCGAACACTGAAGCTTTCTTT
CASSPGRQGSNTEAFF
>TRBV4-3|NA|NA|TRBJ2-7
TGCGCCAGCAGTCCGGGGCCAATCTCCTACGAGCAGTACTTC
CASSPGPISYEQYF
>TRBV25-1|TRBD1|NA|TRBJ2-5
TGTGCCAGCAGTGCCGGACAGGGGGCGGATCGGGAGACCCAGTACTTC
CASSAGQGADRETQYF